This TCR beta chain appears in the sequencing data of a study of CD8+ T cells in alopecia areata. Study-wide results and limits: Normal scalp had lower clonality than lesional scalp, with alopecia totalis/universalis lesions showing this most strongly.

Germline V CDR1 and CDR2: MDHEN, SYDVKM. This CDR3 contains 15 residues. V was shortened by 5 bases and J by 4 bases, with 17 bases between the two germline ends. In regard to this clone: The target antigen is unknown.

The investigators collected lesional scalp punch biopsies and peripheral blood from alopecia areata patients. RNA, once extracted, was reverse transcribed into cDNA for use as the sequencing template. The protocol was immunoSEQ multiplex PCR, while the TCRdb copy is restricted to in-frame clones and leaves out a portion. The sample comprises 30,000 to 40,000 clones, about 74% of which are singletons, and approximately 18% rests with the top ten. The sequencing input was NKG2D-low CD8+ T cells sorted from blood. This chain joins TRBV28 and TRBJ2-5; D may be TRBD2 (7 bases). This clonotype originated in a human donor with alopecia areata. Here the CDR3 reads CASSLRVGGRETQYF. For the CDR3, the DNA is TGTGCCAGCAGTCTACGCGTGGGGGGGCGAGAGACCCAGTACTTC.